The 17 T cell receptor beta chains given below trace back to one sample, sequenced in a study of T cells after yellow fever vaccination. TCRdb reprocessed the 5' RACE reads via MiXCR and lists one record per CDR3 protein. The sample consists of about 310,000 distinct CDR3 sequences, more than 3% of them appearing once. The sample here was PBMCs, taken on the day of the yellow fever booster vaccination. These receptors originate from a man younger than 35 who received the YFV17D yellow fever vaccine.

V usage is TRBV5-1 and J usage is TRBJ2-5, with a tentative D call TRBD2 (5 bases). This CDR3 is 14 amino acids long. The ends were cut back, 5 bases at V and 2 bases at J, with 13 bases in the middle. Germline loops: CDR1 SGHRS, CDR2 YFSETQ. In DNA form, the CDR3 reads TGCGCCAGCAGAACTAGTGCTACTCAAGAGACCCAGTACTTC. Its protein is CASRTSATQETQYF.

This sequence joins TRBV4-3 and TRBJ2-3; 14 bases align to TRBD2. The CDR3 runs to 19 residues. Unmatched junction bases numbered 8, after V lost 3 bases and J lost 0 bases. In germline, CDR1 is LGHNA, CDR2 YSLEER. The CDR3 region has the DNA TGCGCCAGCAGCCACCGCACGGGACTAGCGGGGGAAAGCACAGATACGCAGTATTTT. It translates to CASSHRTGLAGESTDTQYF.

The chain carries TRBV12-3 or TRBV12-4 and TRBJ2-1, with D unclear. The CDR3 is made up of 8 amino acids. V was cut by 7 bases and J by 8 bases, with 0 bases left in between. CDR3 amino acids: CASNEQFF. CDR3 sequence (DNA): TGTGCCAGCAATGAGCAGTTCTTC.

This clonotype has a count of ten or more. This rearrangement joins TRBV2 to TRBJ1-2; the D is unclear. CDR3 length equals 17 residues. V dropped 6 bases and J dropped 8 bases, with 28 bases sitting between them. Germline V gives CDR1 SNHLY, CDR2 FYNNEI. CDR3 DNA: TGTGCCAGCAGCCTGACACGAATCACCTCGCACCCTTGGGGCTACACCTTC. Translated, it gives CASSLTRITSHPWGYTF.

This clonotype was seen at least ten times. The chain recombines TRBV7-2 with TRBJ2-3; D is unresolved. The germline V gene has CDR1 SGHTA and CDR2 FQGNSA. Trimming shortened V by 2 bases and J by 4 bases, and 10 bases separated the two germline ends. The CDR3 is 14 amino acids. CDR3 nucleotide sequence: TGTGCCAGCAGCTTACTTGTTCTGGCAGATACGCAGTATTTT. Protein product: CASSLLVLADTQYF.

This clonotype was counted many times. This sequence joins TRBV2 and TRBJ2-1, with TRBD2 identical over 10 bases. This CDR3 comprises 15 residues. Germline values: CDR1 SNHLY, CDR2 FYNNEI. After removal of 5 bases from V and 6 bases from J, the junction contained 7 bases not matched to a gene. The CDR3 loop reads CASSRLAGVFNEQFF. CDR3 sequence (DNA): TGTGCCAGCAGTCGTCTAGCGGGGGTCTTCAATGAGCAGTTCTTC.

This chain links TRBV20-1 with TRBJ1-1; the D is unclear. Trimming cost V 6 bases and J 3 bases, with 11 bases left between them. There are 12 residues in the CDR3. CDR1 is DFQATT, CDR2 SNEGSKA, per germline (reference sequence). The CDR3 spells CSAKGMYTEAFF. DNA for the CDR3: TGCAGTGCCAAAGGCATGTACACTGAAGCTTTCTTT.

This clonotype was counted ten times or more. The junction departs from the called germline gene at one end, perhaps through a read error. V gene TRBV7-9 combines with J gene TRBJ2-1; D remains ambiguous. From germline, CDR1 is SEHNR and CDR2 FQNEAQ (reference sequence). This CDR3 is 9 amino acids long. The CDR3 bases are TGTGCCAGCAGCCCCCCCCATGATTTC. Its translation: CASSPPHDF.

This clonotype was recorded at least ten times. Written as DNA, the CDR3 is TGTGCCATCAGCCTTGGGACATCGCGCACAGATACGCAGTATTTT. The encoded protein is CAISLGTSRTDTQYF. The J gene is TRBJ2-3, the V gene TRBV10-3; a weak D match, TRBD1 (6 bases). The CDR3 spans 15 residues. With 6 bases removed from V and 1 base from J, the gap between germline ends came to 14 bases. Germline-derived CDR1 and CDR2 are ENHRY and SYGVKD.

The rearrangement uses TRBV2 and TRBJ1-1; TRBD1 agrees at 10 bases. The germline V gene encodes CDR1 SNHLY and CDR2 FYNNEI. The V segment lost 8 bases and the J segment 6 bases; nucleotides outside the gene matches: 6. The CDR3 contains 13 residues. The CDR3 here is CASQGQGVSEAFF. CDR3 in DNA: TGTGCCAGCCAAGGACAGGGGGTATCTGAAGCTTTCTTT.

This clonotype was counted only a few times. The CDR3: CSAKQGNKLYEQYV. The DNA of the CDR3 is TGCAGTGCTAAACAGGGAAATAAACTCTACGAGCAGTACGTC. The chain is built from TRBV20-1 and TRBJ2-7, with TRBD1 as a possible D gene (6 bases). Germline V gene lookup returns CDR1 DFQATT and CDR2 SNEGSKA (reference sequence). The CDR3 sequence is 14 residues long. Between the trimmed V and J ends, which lost 4 bases and 3 bases, there was a span of 16 bases.

This clonotype was recorded a few times. The rearrangement uses TRBV5-6 and TRBJ1-1; D ambiguous. CDR3 length: 13 amino acids. Trimming removed 4 bases at V and 8 bases at J, with 15 bases between. The germline CDR1 and CDR2 sequences are SGHDT and YYEEEE. CDR3 residues: CASSPRSWTEAFF. The CDR3 DNA sequence: TGTGCCAGCAGCCCTAGATCTTGGACCGAAGCTTTCTTT.

This clonotype was detected ten times or more. This rearrangement joins TRBV7-2 to TRBJ1-5; D is unresolved. This CDR3 spans 15 amino acids. The germline CDR1 and CDR2 sequences are SGHTA and FQGNSA. Trimming cost V 1 base and J 1 base, with 8 bases left between them. CDR3 in amino acids: CASSLGPESNQPQHF. CDR3 bases: TGTGCCAGCAGCTTAGGCCCAGAGAGCAATCAGCCCCAGCATTTT.

This clonotype was counted ten times or more. This chain uses TRBV5-1 with TRBJ2-3, with D uncertain. The ends were cut back, 1 base at V and 4 bases at J, with 4 bases in the middle. Germline loops: CDR1 SGHRS, CDR2 YFSETQ. The length of the CDR3 is 12 residues. The CDR3 DNA follows: TGCGCCAGCAGCTTGTTACCAGATACGCAGTATTTT. Translating gives CASSLLPDTQYF.

This clonotype has at least ten counts. This chain uses TRBV6-1 with TRBJ1-2; a possible D gene is TRBD1 (6 bases). The CDR3 extends over 15 amino acids. V lost 1 base to trimming and J lost 2 bases, with 11 bases between them. Germline V lookup: CDR1 MNHNS, CDR2 SASEGT. CDR3 sequence (DNA): TGTGCCAGCAGTGAAGTGTGGGACACAAACTATGGCTACACCTTC. Protein sequence: CASSEVWDTNYGYTF.

This clonotype was observed a few times. This chain joins TRBV9 and TRBJ2-3; no firm D call. Germline lookup yields CDR1 SGDLS and CDR2 YYNGEE. With 0 bases removed from V and 4 bases from J, the gap between germline ends came to 3 bases. CDR3 length: 12 residues. CDR3 loop: CASSVAADTQYF. The CDR3 DNA follows: TGTGCCAGCAGCGTAGCTGCAGATACGCAGTATTTT.

The chain carries TRBV12-3 or TRBV12-4 and TRBJ2-7; unclear D gene. The CDR3 length is 12 residues. The V gene lost 2 bases and the J gene lost 6 bases, with 8 bases spanning the gap. This CDR3 reads CASSLSVCEQYF. CDR3 in DNA: TGTGCCAGCAGTTTATCAGTCTGCGAGCAGTACTTC.